A single T cell receptor (beta chain) is shown here with its context. Antigen specificity is unknown. The sample contains more than one DNA sequence encoding this CDR3. The entry originates in a study of shared clonotypes between healthy human individuals. Genomic DNA per cell subset filled all wells of several immunoSEQ plates. Sequencing used immunoSEQ multiplex PCR; TCRdb keeps in-frame clones, though not all of them. This table holds some 2 million clones, 85% to 95% found once. The CDR3 runs 13 residues. The ends were cut back, 2 bases at V and 4 bases at J, with 8 bases in the middle. Per germline, CDR1 ENHRY and CDR2 SYGVKD. General study findings and limits: Represented diversity, genetic and exposure-history alike, was limited by few donors. Some clonotypes were shared by all four sorted-subset donors, while others were not shared. The non-shared ones had lower generation probabilities than the shared ones. Richness estimates generally favored naive over memory subsets.

The sequence came from a young man in good health. Sequences were obtained from naive CD4+ T cells sorted from blood. The subset: CD45RA+ positively selected. The chain links TRBV10-3 to TRBJ2-5, with D possibly TRBD1 on 6 matching bases. The CDR3 loop is CAISESRGETQYF. The CDR3 DNA follows: TGTGCCATCAGTGAGAGCAGGGGAGAGACCCAGTACTTC.